This entry concerns a single T cell receptor (beta chain). Researchers ran the PCR with 60 Vbeta and 13 Jbeta primers. Profiling relied on immunoSEQ multiplex PCR, and the TCRdb table lists in-frame clones only, not all of them. The sample holds some 140,000 clones. The CDR3 is 15 amino acids. V trimming: 8 bases; J trimming: 7 bases; junction bases outside the gene matches: 12. CDR1 and CDR2 (germline): SNHLY, FYNNEI. The data originate from a study of cytomegalovirus exposure and HLA in healthy donors. About the study: Earlier, 150 million to 200 million T cells were analyzed, and 117 million unique TCR beta sequences were found among them.

Healthy people donating bone marrow made up the donors. This TCR derives from a woman in her thirties or forties in good health and CMV-seronegative. The sample consisted of PBMCs. V is TRBV2 and J is TRBJ1-4; 8 nucleotides align to TRBD1. This CDR3 is CASDRGAGGFEKLFF. The CDR3 bases are TGTGCCAGCGACCGAGGGGCAGGGGGCTTTGAAAAACTGTTTTTT. The entire variable domain, with the rest obtained from reference TRBV2 and TRBJ1-4, is as follows: EPEVTQTPSHQVTQMGQEVILRCVPISNHLYFYWYRQILGQKVEFLVSFYNNEISEKSEIFDDQFSVERPDGSNFTLKIRSTKLEDSAMYFCASDRGAGGFEKLFFGSGTQLSVL.